The 24 T cell receptor beta chains reported below all come from one sample, sequenced in a study of cytomegalovirus exposure and HLA in healthy donors. Profiling relied on immunoSEQ multiplex PCR, and the TCRdb table lists in-frame clones only, not all of them. The sample lists some 250,000 clones, roughly 89% occurring once. Input material: PBMCs. Source of these receptors: a woman between 18 and 29 years old in good health and CMV-seronegative.

The gene calls are TRBV27 and TRBJ1-5, with D perhaps matching TRBD1 (6 bases). The germline gives CDR1 MNHEY, CDR2 SMNVEV (reference sequence). The CDR3 is made up of 13 amino acids. Between the trimmed V and J ends, which lost 7 bases and 8 bases, there was a span of 15 bases. The CDR3 is CASKLAGGKPQHF. The CDR3 DNA sequence: TGTGCCAGCAAACTCGCGGGGGGCAAGCCCCAGCATTTT.

The V gene is TRBV4-3, the J gene TRBJ2-2, with 11 bases fitting TRBD2. V lost 4 bases, J lost 4 bases, and 2 bases stayed unmatched. Germline V lookup: CDR1 LGHNA, CDR2 YSLEER. This CDR3 has 15 residues. The CDR3 coding sequence is TGCGCCAGCAGCCGCGGACTAGCGGGCACCGGGGAGCTGTTTTTT. Translation gives CASSRGLAGTGELFF.

This clone showed up just a few times. This chain links TRBV27 with TRBJ2-7; 9 positions agree with TRBD1. Germline CDR1 and CDR2: MNHEY and SMNVEV (reference sequence). CDR3 length: 15 residues. Trimming removed 4 bases from V and 2 bases from J; junction bases left unmatched: 6. Written as DNA, the CDR3 is TGTGCCAGCAGTTCCCTACAGGGGGCGACCTACGAGCAGTACTTC. Residues: CASSSLQGATYEQYF.

V gene TRBV19 combines with J gene TRBJ1-3; D is unresolved. V was pared by 6 bases and J by 0 bases, with 9 bases between. The CDR3 runs 14 residues. Germline lookup yields CDR1 LNHDA and CDR2 SQIVND (reference sequence). The CDR3 spells CASSPQSSGNTIYF. CDR3 nucleotides: TGTGCCAGTAGCCCACAGAGCTCTGGAAACACCATATATTTT.

V and J are TRBV4-3 and TRBJ2-7; 9 bases are shared with TRBD2. The CDR3 length is 17 residues. V lost 0 bases and J lost 1; bases outside the gene matches: 7. The germline gives CDR1 LGHNA, CDR2 YSLEER. The CDR3, as DNA: TGCGCCAGCAGCCAAGAAGTCCTAGCGGGGATGTCCTACGAGCAGTACTTC. It specifies CASSQEVLAGMSYEQYF.

The V gene is TRBV6-5, the J gene TRBJ2-7; 10 nucleotides match TRBD1. The CDR3 has 14 residues. Germline CDR1 and CDR2: MNHEY and SVGAGI. Trimming removed 6 bases from V and 2 bases from J; junction bases left unmatched: 4. CDR3 amino acids: CASRSGTGAYEQYF. In DNA form, the CDR3 reads TGTGCCAGCAGATCCGGGACAGGGGCCTACGAGCAGTACTTC.

The CDR3 coding sequence is TGTGCCAGCAGACAAACACGGGGGGGCAGCGGAGAGACCCAGTACTTC. Translated: CASRQTRGGSGETQYF. The chain employs TRBV2 and TRBJ2-5; 8 nucleotides line up with TRBD2. CDR3 length: 16 amino acids. The germline gives CDR1 SNHLY, CDR2 FYNNEI. The V segment lost 6 bases and the J segment 4 bases; nucleotides outside the gene matches: 13.

The rearrangement uses TRBV19 and TRBJ2-3, with 8 bases fitting TRBD1. The germline V gene has CDR1 LNHDA and CDR2 SQIVND (reference sequence). After removal of 1 base from V and 4 bases from J, the junction contained 7 bases not matched to a gene. This CDR3 contains 16 residues. The CDR3 DNA is TGTGCCAGTAGTATAGCAGGGGGCCCGAAGGCAGATACGCAGTATTTT. This sequence encodes CASSIAGGPKADTQYF.

The chain combines TRBV4-1 with TRBJ2-3, with TRBD2 identical over 11 bases. J was trimmed by 6 bases and V by 0 bases; bases with no gene match: 5. CDR1 MGHRA and CDR2 YSYEKL come from the germline V gene. CDR3 length: 16 residues. The CDR3 loop reads CASSQDVAGGLDTQYF. The CDR3 coding sequence is TGCGCCAGCAGCCAAGATGTAGCGGGGGGGCTTGATACGCAGTATTTT.

The chain employs TRBV28 and TRBJ2-7; TRBD1 agrees at 8 bases. This CDR3 has 13 amino acids. CDR1 and CDR2 (germline): MDHEN, SYDVKM. The ends lost 3 bases at V and 7 bases at J; junction bases unmatched: 5. CDR3 DNA: TGTGCCAGCAGTTTTTCAGGGGGCAGGGAGCAGTACGTC. This encodes CASSFSGGREQYV.

The chain combines TRBV28 with TRBJ1-2, with D possibly TRBD1 on 5 matching bases. The CDR3 runs 14 residues. Trimming took off 4 bases at V and 6 bases at J, with 15 bases between the two ends. The V gene's germline CDR1 is MDHEN and CDR2 SYDVKM. CDR3 protein: CASSSTASGNGYTF. The CDR3 nucleotides read TGTGCCAGCAGTTCGACAGCTAGCGGCAATGGCTACACCTTC.

The chain couples TRBV2 to TRBJ2-7, with D possibly matching TRBD2 (6 bases). The V gene lost 8 bases and the J gene lost 3 bases, with 11 bases spanning the gap. The germline V gene encodes CDR1 SNHLY and CDR2 FYNNEI. This CDR3 is 12 amino acids long. DNA of the CDR3: TGTGCCAGCTTAGCGGACTTCTACGAGCAGTACTTC. The encoded protein is CASLADFYEQYF.

The genes are TRBV30 and TRBJ1-3; unclear D gene. Between the trimmed V and J ends, which lost 3 bases and 8 bases, there was a span of 17 bases. The CDR3 loop spans 14 amino acids. In germline, CDR1 is GTSNPN, CDR2 SVGIG (reference sequence). CDR3 sequence: CAWRSPGFRDTIYF. The CDR3 nucleotides are TGTGCCTGGAGGAGCCCGGGGTTTAGGGACACCATATATTTT.

The rearrangement uses TRBV7-2 and TRBJ2-2, with 10 bases fitting TRBD2. The germline CDR1 and CDR2 sequences are SGHTA and FQGNSA. J was trimmed by 8 bases and V by 5 bases; bases with no gene match: 17. This CDR3 contains 18 residues. The CDR3 spells CASSPTPRSGGAGGELFF. The CDR3 DNA follows: TGTGCCAGCAGCCCAACCCCGAGGAGCGGGGGGGCCGGTGGGGAGCTGTTTTTT.

The chain joins TRBV18 to TRBJ2-3; 11 nucleotides align to TRBD2. From germline, CDR1 is KGHSH and CDR2 LQKENI. V lost 6 bases and J lost 1; bases outside the gene matches: 3. The CDR3 has 15 amino acids. CDR3 protein: CASSQTSGGTDTQYF. The CDR3 DNA reads as TGTGCCAGCTCCCAGACTAGCGGGGGCACAGATACGCAGTATTTT.

The CDR3 is CASSISLAGMSQNTEAFF. For the CDR3, the DNA is TGTGCCAGTAGTATCTCTCTCGCAGGGATGTCCCAGAACACTGAAGCTTTCTTT. This sequence joins TRBV19 and TRBJ1-1; perhaps TRBD1 as D (5 bases). Germline V gene sequence: CDR1 LNHDA, CDR2 SQIVND (reference sequence). The V end lost 3 bases, the J end lost 1 base, and 21 bases lay between the germline ends. This CDR3 has 18 residues.

The gene calls are TRBV4-1 and TRBJ1-6; D is unresolved. This CDR3 has 13 amino acids. Germline CDR1 reads MGHRA; CDR2 reads YSYEKL. Trimming cost V 1 base and J 11 bases, with 9 bases left between them. The DNA for the CDR3 is TGCGCCAGCAGCCAAGGTGGCATTCCACCCCTCCACTTT. Protein product: CASSQGGIPPLHF.

This clone appeared a single time. CDR3 nucleotide sequence: TGTGCCAGCAGCCCCCGCGAGCATTTCTATGAGCAGTTCTTC. It yields the protein CASSPREHFYEQFF. The V and J genes are TRBV7-6 and TRBJ2-1, with D unclear. The CDR3 spans 14 residues. The germline V gene encodes CDR1 SGHVS and CDR2 FNYEAQ. With 5 bases removed from V and 8 bases from J, the gap between germline ends came to 16 bases. Variable domain in full (rest from reference TRBV7-6 and TRBJ2-1): GAGVSQSPRYKVTKRGQDVALRCDPISGHVSLYWYRQALGQGPEFLTYFNYEAQQDKSGLPNDRFSAERPEGSISTLTIQRTEQRDSAMYRCASSPREHFYEQFFGPGTRLTVL.

The genes are TRBV14 and TRBJ1-2; D remains ambiguous. V shed 4 bases and J shed 4 bases, with 16 bases lying between them. From germline, CDR1 is SGHDN and CDR2 FVKESK. This CDR3 has 15 residues. This CDR3 reads CASSPPGSRSYGYTF. The CDR3 coding sequence is TGTGCCAGCAGCCCCCCAGGTTCCAGATCCTATGGCTACACCTTC.

This clone appeared once. V and J are TRBV18 and TRBJ2-7, with a weak D call TRBD1 (6 bases). The V gene's germline CDR1 is KGHSH and CDR2 LQKENI. Trimming cost V 5 bases and J 0 bases, with 11 bases left between them. CDR3 length: 14 residues. The CDR3 nucleotides are TGTGCCAGCTCAAGTAACAGGGCCTCCTACGAGCAGTACTTC. This codes for CASSSNRASYEQYF.

This sequence joins TRBV18 and TRBJ2-1, with TRBD2 matching over 9 bases. Germline CDR1 and CDR2: KGHSH and LQKENI. This CDR3 has 16 residues. The trim removed 3 bases at V and 4 bases at J, leaving 7 bases unmatched. The chain's CDR3 is CASSPLGAGGYNEQFF. The DNA for the CDR3 is TGTGCCAGCTCACCTCTTGGAGCGGGGGGTTACAATGAGCAGTTCTTC.

This chain uses TRBV13 with TRBJ2-1, with 14 bases identical to TRBD2. Trimming at V came to 1 base and at J to 3 bases, leaving 2 bases not matched to a gene. Germline CDR1 and CDR2: PRHDT and FYEKMQ (reference sequence). This CDR3 comprises 17 residues. CDR3 nucleotides: TGTGCCAGCAGCTTAGTGACTAGCGGGGGGGTCTACAATGAGCAGTTCTTC. Translation gives CASSLVTSGGVYNEQFF.

V gene TRBV6-1 combines with J gene TRBJ2-7, with D possibly matching TRBD2 (5 bases). Trimming shortened V by 8 bases and J by 13 bases, and 15 bases separated the two germline ends. Germline CDR1 is MNHNS and CDR2 is SASEGT. The CDR3 covers 10 residues. CDR3 protein: CASFDYELYF. The DNA of the CDR3 is TGTGCCAGCTTCGACTACGAGTTATACTTC.

V is TRBV19 and J is TRBJ2-7; 12 bases agree with TRBD1. The germline V gene encodes CDR1 LNHDA and CDR2 SQIVND (reference sequence). CDR3 size: 15 residues. V dropped 3 bases and J dropped 4; count of bases not matched to a gene: 4. CDR3 sequence (DNA): TGTGCCAGTAGTATGGGACAGGGGGCAGGGTACGAGCAGTACTTC. Translation: CASSMGQGAGYEQYF.